This T cell receptor (beta chain) comes out of a study of OX40 agonist ivuxolimab in advanced cancers. Study in general: Participants, around 80% male, averaged roughly 60 years of age, ranging from about 23 to 90. Three patients responded partially, comprising one with hepatocellular carcinoma and two with cutaneous melanoma.

The data were produced by immunoSEQ multiplex PCR, yet TCRdb's version contains in-frame clones alone and is incomplete. The sample contains around 29,000 clones, around 81% of which appear only once. Study findings and constraints: Normalized T-cell clonal expansion was also low in some nonresponders.

Notes on this clone: Its cognate antigen is unknown.

CDR1 SGDLS and CDR2 YYNGEE come from the germline V gene. V lost 2 bases and J lost 5; bases outside the gene matches: 5. CDR3 size: 15 residues. The chain combines TRBV9 with TRBJ2-2; 8 positions match TRBD2. Sequencing was performed on CD4+ or CD8+ T cells sorted from blood, taken in a trial of the OX40 agonist ivuxolimab. This receptor was taken from an adult with an advanced solid tumor such as melanoma, head and neck, liver or kidney cancer. The CDR3 DNA follows: TGTGCCAGCAGCGTGGGGACTAGTGGTACCGGGGAGCTGTTTTTT. Protein product: CASSVGTSGTGELFF.